This TCR beta chain derives from a study of blood T cell repertoires in COVID-19. CDR3 length equals 15 residues. V trimming: 2 bases; J trimming: 5 bases; junction bases outside the gene matches: 8. Germline V gene data show CDR1 as MDHEN and CDR2 as SYDVKM. Original processing methods: Estimates of nucleated cell counts were drawn from the amplification of reference gene primers. Sequenced by immunoSEQ multiplex PCR; TCRdb stores in-frame clones only, minus some. V and J calls and clone size are copied from that table; D and trimming were computed from the DNA. The data show tens of thousands of clones, around 86% seen once.

The receptor was derived from a human donor in a cohort sampled during active COVID-19. The chain links TRBV28 to TRBJ1-1; 7 bases align to TRBD1. Sequenced: peripheral blood. This chain's CDR3 is CASSLLVQGDTEAFF. Here the CDR3 DNA reads TGTGCCAGCAGTTTACTGGTCCAGGGGGATACTGAAGCTTTCTTT.